Shown below are 17 T cell receptor beta chains from a single sample sequenced in a study of blood T cell repertoires in COVID-19. This table comes from immunoSEQ multiplex PCR, and its TCRdb copy is limited to in-frame clones, with some not included. The data hold about 64,000 clones, with roughly 70% observed a single time. Sequencing was performed on PBMCs or T cells enriched from blood (not recorded which). Receptor source: a woman in her sixties or seventies who had been exposed to COVID-19.

V is TRBV30 and J is TRBJ1-4, with D unresolved. Per the germline V gene, CDR1 is GTSNPN and CDR2 is SVGIG (reference sequence). Trimming removed 3 bases at V and 8 bases at J, with 4 bases between. This CDR3 has 10 residues. CDR3 sequence: CAWRGEKLFF. The CDR3 DNA sequence: TGTGCCTGGAGGGGCGAAAAACTGTTTTTT. The full variable domain, with the rest looked up from reference TRBV30 and TRBJ1-4, is SQTIHQWPATLVQPVGSPLSLECTVEGTSNPNLYWYRQAAGRGLQLLFYSVGIGQISSEVPQNLSASRPQDRQFILSSKKLLLSDSGFYLCAWRGEKLFFGSGTQLSVL.

The chain joins TRBV5-4 to TRBJ2-1; the match to TRBD2 covers 9 bases. This CDR3 has 15 amino acids. J lost 5 bases, V lost 7 bases, and 10 bases had no gene match. CDR1 is SGHNT, CDR2 YYREEE, per germline (reference sequence). Written as DNA, the CDR3 is TGTGCCAGCGCACCTCAGCGGGGGGCTAACAATGAGCAGTTCTTC. Amino acids: CASAPQRGANNEQFF.

V and J are TRBV30 and TRBJ1-4; TRBD1 aligns across 9 bases. The CDR3 has 14 amino acids. The V gene's germline CDR1 is GTSNPN and CDR2 SVGIG (reference sequence). V lost 5 bases to trimming and J lost 8 bases; unmatched junction nucleotides: 9. CDR3 in amino acids: CAWSPGQGPEKLFF. The CDR3 nucleotides read TGTGCCTGGTCCCCGGGACAGGGACCCGAAAAACTGTTTTTT.

This chain connects TRBV9 to TRBJ2-1; 11 bases agree with TRBD2. Per germline, CDR1 SGDLS and CDR2 YYNGEE. The V gene end was trimmed by 3 bases and the J gene end by 7 bases; junction bases not matched to a gene: 15. The CDR3 contains 18 residues. In DNA, the CDR3 is TGTGCCAGCAGCGCCCGACGCATAGCGGGAGGGCTGAGGAATGAGCAGTTCTTC. As protein: CASSARRIAGGLRNEQFF.

This clone was recorded a few times. V is TRBV7-2 and J is TRBJ2-7, with D uncertain. Trimming pared 1 base from V and 3 bases from J, leaving 10 bases between. The CDR3 has 14 residues. CDR1 is SGHTA, CDR2 FQGNSA, per germline. In DNA, the CDR3 is TGTGCCAGCAGCTTAGTCGTCCTAAACTACGAGCAGTACTTC. Encoded protein: CASSLVVLNYEQYF.

The rearrangement uses TRBV5-6 and TRBJ1-6; no reliable D call. Germline V lookup: CDR1 SGHDT, CDR2 YYEEEE. The CDR3 contains 14 residues. Between the trimmed V and J ends, which lost 3 bases and 0 bases, there was a span of 4 bases. This CDR3 reads CASSSGSYNSPLHF. As DNA, the CDR3 is TGTGCCAGCAGCTCGGGCTCCTATAATTCACCCCTCCACTTT.

The V and J genes are TRBV2 and TRBJ1-4; TRBD1 is a possible D gene (5 bases). Germline CDR1 reads SNHLY; CDR2 reads FYNNEI. V was shortened by 5 bases and J by 7 bases, with 20 bases between the two germline ends. This CDR3 comprises 16 residues. The CDR3 region is CASSNKTWGRTEKLFF. The CDR3 nucleotides are TGTGCCAGCAGTAATAAAACGTGGGGCCGGACTGAAAAACTGTTTTTT.

This rearrangement joins TRBV27 to TRBJ2-3, with 10 bases fitting TRBD1. CDR3 size: 18 residues. Germline V gene data show CDR1 as MNHEY and CDR2 as SMNVEV (reference sequence). The trim removed 0 bases at V and 2 bases at J, leaving 8 bases unmatched. CDR3 coding DNA: TGTGCCAGCAGTTTATCCCGAACCGGGACAGGGGCCACAGATACGCAGTATTTT. Protein: CASSLSRTGTGATDTQYF.

The rearrangement joins TRBV7-2 to TRBJ1-4; D is unresolved. Germline lookup yields CDR1 SGHTA and CDR2 FQGNSA. This CDR3 spans 15 amino acids. Deletions cut 2 bases from V and 7 bases from J, with 14 bases between. Here the CDR3 reads CASSLFRHLGEKLFF. The CDR3 DNA is TGTGCCAGCAGCTTATTTCGACACCTTGGTGAAAAACTGTTTTTT.

The rearrangement links TRBV4-1 to TRBJ1-6; no firm D call. This CDR3 spans 13 amino acids. V was trimmed by 1 base and J by 15 bases, leaving 13 bases between them. In germline, CDR1 is MGHRA, CDR2 YSYEKL. The CDR3 nucleotides are TGCGCCAGCAGCCAAGGAGGCGTTCAAGACCTCCACTTT. Residues: CASSQGGVQDLHF.

This chain joins TRBV14 and TRBJ1-5, with 7 bases matching TRBD1. Germline-derived CDR1 and CDR2 are SGHDN and FVKESK. Losses at the gene ends were 4 bases for V and 0 bases for J; bases not matched to a gene: 9. CDR3 size: 17 residues. The CDR3 DNA sequence: TGTGCCAGCAGCCCCCGACAGGGCCTGGATAGCAATCAGCCCCAGCATTTT. Amino acids: CASSPRQGLDSNQPQHF.

At least ten counts were recorded for this clone. The rearrangement joins TRBV7-8 to TRBJ2-5, with TRBD2 as a possible D gene (5 bases). CDR1 SGHVS and CDR2 FQNEAQ come from the germline V gene. The CDR3 is 14 amino acids. V shed 1 base and J shed 4 bases, with 10 bases lying between them. CDR3 sequence reads: CASSLVSAGETQYF. CDR3 DNA sequence: TGTGCCAGCAGCTTAGTGTCCGCGGGAGAGACCCAGTACTTC. The variable domain in full, completed from reference TRBV7-8 and TRBJ2-5, reads GAGVSQSPRYKVAKRGQDVALRCDPISGHVSLFWYQQALGQGPEFLTYFQNEAQLDKSGLPSDRFFAERPEGSVSTLKIQRTQQEDSAVYLCASSLVSAGETQYFGPGTRLLVL.

The chain combines TRBV4-1 with TRBJ1-1, with a possible D match to TRBD1 (5 bases). The length of the CDR3 is 15 residues. V was cut by 0 bases and J by 4 bases, with 12 bases left in between. Germline V gene lookup returns CDR1 MGHRA and CDR2 YSYEKL. The CDR3 DNA follows: TGCGCCAGCAGCCAAGAAGCAGGGTTCTCCACTGAAGCTTTCTTT. Its protein is CASSQEAGFSTEAFF.

This chain joins TRBV18 and TRBJ1-6; possibly TRBD1 for D (6 bases). V was pared by 8 bases and J by 12 bases, with 20 bases between. CDR3 length: 14 amino acids. In germline, CDR1 is KGHSH, CDR2 LQKENI. The CDR3: CASHRGTGSVPLHF. CDR3 DNA: TGTGCCAGCCACCGGGGAACAGGGTCGGTACCCCTCCACTTT.

This clone has only one observation. This chain connects TRBV5-4 to TRBJ2-3; 12 nucleotides agree with TRBD1. The trim removed 1 base at V and 2 bases at J, leaving 5 bases unmatched. Germline CDR1 and CDR2: SGHNT and YYREEE (reference sequence). The length of the CDR3 is 17 residues. This CDR3 reads CASSLLGQGAITDTQYF. CDR3 coding DNA: TGTGCCAGCAGCTTGTTGGGACAGGGGGCGATCACAGATACGCAGTATTTT. Full variable domain (outside the CDR3, taken from reference TRBV5-4 and TRBJ2-3): ETGVTQSPTHLIKTRGQQVTLRCSSQSGHNTVSWYQQALGQGPQFIFQYYREEENGRGNFPPRFSGLQFPNYSSELNVNALELDDSALYLCASSLLGQGAITDTQYFGPGTRLTVL.

This clone was recorded a few times. The chain employs TRBV20-1 and TRBJ1-1; D is unresolved. Per germline, CDR1 DFQATT and CDR2 SNEGSKA (reference sequence). This CDR3 spans 11 amino acids. Between the trimmed V and J ends, which lost 7 bases and 3 bases, there was a span of 9 bases. CDR3 nucleotides: TGCAGTGGATTGAAGCACACTGAAGCTTTCTTT. Its protein product is CSGLKHTEAFF.

V is TRBV6-6 and J is TRBJ2-1; D call uncertain. V lost 3 bases to trimming and J lost 7 bases, with 7 bases between them. The CDR3 contains 12 residues. Germline assignment: CDR1 MNHNY and CDR2 SVGAGI (reference sequence). The CDR3 nucleotides read TGTGCCAGCAGTTATCGGTTGAATGAGCAGTTCTTC. It codes for CASSYRLNEQFF.